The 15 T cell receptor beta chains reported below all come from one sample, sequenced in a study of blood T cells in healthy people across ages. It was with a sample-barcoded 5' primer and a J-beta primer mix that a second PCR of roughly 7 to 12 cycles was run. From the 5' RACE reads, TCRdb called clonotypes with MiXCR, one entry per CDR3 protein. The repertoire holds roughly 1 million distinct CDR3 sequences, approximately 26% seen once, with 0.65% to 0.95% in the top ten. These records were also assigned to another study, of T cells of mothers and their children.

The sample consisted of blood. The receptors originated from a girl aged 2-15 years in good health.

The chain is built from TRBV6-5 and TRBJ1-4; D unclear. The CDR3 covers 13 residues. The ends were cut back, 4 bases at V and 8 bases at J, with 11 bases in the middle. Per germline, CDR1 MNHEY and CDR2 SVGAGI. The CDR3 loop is CASSSGRREKLFF. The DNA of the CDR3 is TGTGCCAGCAGTTCCGGGCGCCGGGAAAAACTGTTTTTT.

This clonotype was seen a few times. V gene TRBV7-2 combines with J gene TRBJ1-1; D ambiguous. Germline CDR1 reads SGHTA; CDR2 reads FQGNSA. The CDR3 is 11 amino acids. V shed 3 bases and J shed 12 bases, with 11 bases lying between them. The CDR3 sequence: CASSLYGMTFF. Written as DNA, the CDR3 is TGTGCCAGCAGCTTGTACGGGATGACTTTCTTT. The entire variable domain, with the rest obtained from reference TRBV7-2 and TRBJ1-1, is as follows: GAGVSQSPSNKVTEKGKDVELRCDPISGHTALYWYRQSLGQGLEFLIYFQGNSAPDKSGLPSDRFSAERTGGSVSTLTIQRTQQEDSAVYLCASSLYGMTFFGQGTRLTVV.

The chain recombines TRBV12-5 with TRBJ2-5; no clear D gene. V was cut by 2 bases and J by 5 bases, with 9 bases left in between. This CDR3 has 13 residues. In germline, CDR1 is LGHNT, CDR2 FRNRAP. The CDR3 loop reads CASGLILEETQYF. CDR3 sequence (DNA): TGTGCTAGTGGTTTGATTCTCGAGGAGACCCAGTACTTC.

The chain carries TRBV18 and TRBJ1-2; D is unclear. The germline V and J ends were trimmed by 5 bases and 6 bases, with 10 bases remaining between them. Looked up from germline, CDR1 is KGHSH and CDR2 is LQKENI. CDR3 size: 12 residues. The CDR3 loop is CASSSRDDGYTF. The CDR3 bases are TGTGCCAGCTCATCACGGGATGATGGCTACACCTTC.

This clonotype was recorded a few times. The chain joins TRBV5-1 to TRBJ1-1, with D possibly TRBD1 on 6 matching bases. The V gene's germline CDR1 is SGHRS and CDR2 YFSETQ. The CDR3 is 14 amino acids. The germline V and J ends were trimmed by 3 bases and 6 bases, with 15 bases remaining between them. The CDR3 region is CASSSGRGSPEAFF. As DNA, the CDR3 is TGCGCCAGCAGCTCGGGAAGGGGGTCCCCTGAAGCTTTCTTT.

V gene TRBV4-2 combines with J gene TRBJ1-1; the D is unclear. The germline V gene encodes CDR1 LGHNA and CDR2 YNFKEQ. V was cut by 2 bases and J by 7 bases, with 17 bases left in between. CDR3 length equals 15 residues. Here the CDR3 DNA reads TGTGCCAGCAGCCAACCCCTCTTCGGATCCCATGAAGCTTTCTTT. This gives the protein CASSQPLFGSHEAFF.

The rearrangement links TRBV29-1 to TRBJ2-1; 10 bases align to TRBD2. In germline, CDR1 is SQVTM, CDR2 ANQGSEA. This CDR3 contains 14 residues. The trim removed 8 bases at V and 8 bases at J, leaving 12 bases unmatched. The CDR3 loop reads CSSKGTSGTDEQFF. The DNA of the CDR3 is TGCAGCTCCAAGGGTACTAGCGGGACCGATGAGCAGTTCTTC.

This chain's CDR3 is CASSEAGALEAFF. The CDR3 bases are TGTGCCAGCAGTGAAGCAGGGGCTCTTGAAGCTTTCTTT. This chain links TRBV6-5 with TRBJ1-1; possibly TRBD1 for D (6 bases). Trimming took off 5 bases at V and 7 bases at J, with 14 bases between the two ends. This CDR3 is built from 13 residues. CDR1 MNHEY and CDR2 SVGAGI come from the germline V gene.

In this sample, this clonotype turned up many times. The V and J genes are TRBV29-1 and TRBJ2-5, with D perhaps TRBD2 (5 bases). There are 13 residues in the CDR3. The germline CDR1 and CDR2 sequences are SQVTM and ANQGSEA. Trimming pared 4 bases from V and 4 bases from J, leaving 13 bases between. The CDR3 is CSVGVAQLETQYF. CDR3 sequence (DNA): TGCAGCGTTGGGGTAGCGCAATTAGAGACCCAGTACTTC.

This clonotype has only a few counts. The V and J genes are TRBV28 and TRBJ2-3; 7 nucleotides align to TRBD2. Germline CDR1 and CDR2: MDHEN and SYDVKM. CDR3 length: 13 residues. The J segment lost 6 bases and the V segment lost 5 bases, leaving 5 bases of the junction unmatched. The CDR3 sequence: CASSRLAPDTQYF. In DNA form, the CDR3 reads TGTGCCAGCAGTCGACTAGCCCCGGATACGCAGTATTTT. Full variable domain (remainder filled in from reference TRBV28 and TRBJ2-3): DVKVTQSSRYLVKRTGEKVFLECVQDMDHENMFWYRQDPGLGLRLIYFSYDVKMKEKGDIPEGYSVSREKKERFSLILESASTNQTSMYLCASSRLAPDTQYFGPGTRLTVL.

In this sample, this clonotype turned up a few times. The CDR3 nucleotides read TGTGCCAGCAGTACCCCGACGACTAGCGGGAGTAATGAGCAGTTCTTC. Amino acid sequence: CASSTPTTSGSNEQFF. V usage is TRBV6-5 and J usage is TRBJ2-5; TRBD2 matches at 12 bases. The closer fit of TRBJ2-1 to the DNA end suggests the J call may be wrong. The CDR3 is 16 residues long. From germline, CDR1 is MNHEY and CDR2 SVGAGI.

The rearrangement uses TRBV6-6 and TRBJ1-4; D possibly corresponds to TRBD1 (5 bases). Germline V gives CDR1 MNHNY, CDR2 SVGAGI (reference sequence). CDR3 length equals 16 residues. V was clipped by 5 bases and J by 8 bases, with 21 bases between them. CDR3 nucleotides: TGTGCCAGCAGTAGGGACCAAAATGCGGGAAGGGAAAAACTGTTTTTT. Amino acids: CASSRDQNAGREKLFF.

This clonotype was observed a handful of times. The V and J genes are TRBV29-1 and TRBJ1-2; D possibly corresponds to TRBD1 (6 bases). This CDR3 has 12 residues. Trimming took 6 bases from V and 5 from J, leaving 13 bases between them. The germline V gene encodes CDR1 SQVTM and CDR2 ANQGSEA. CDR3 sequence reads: CSVADRLYGYTF. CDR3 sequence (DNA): TGCAGCGTCGCCGACAGGTTGTATGGCTACACCTTC.

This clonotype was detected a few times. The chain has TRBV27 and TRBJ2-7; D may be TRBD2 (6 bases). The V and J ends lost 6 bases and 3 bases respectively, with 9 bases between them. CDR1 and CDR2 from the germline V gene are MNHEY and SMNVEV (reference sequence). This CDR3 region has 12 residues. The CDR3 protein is CASRGGHYEQYF. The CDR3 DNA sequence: TGTGCCAGCAGGGGGGGTCACTACGAGCAGTACTTC.

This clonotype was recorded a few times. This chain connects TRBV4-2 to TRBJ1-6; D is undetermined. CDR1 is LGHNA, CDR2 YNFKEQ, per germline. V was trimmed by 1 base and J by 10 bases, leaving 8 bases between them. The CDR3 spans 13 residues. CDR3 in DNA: TGTGCCAGCAGCCAAGGAGAAGGGTCACCCCTCCACTTT. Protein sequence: CASSQGEGSPLHF.